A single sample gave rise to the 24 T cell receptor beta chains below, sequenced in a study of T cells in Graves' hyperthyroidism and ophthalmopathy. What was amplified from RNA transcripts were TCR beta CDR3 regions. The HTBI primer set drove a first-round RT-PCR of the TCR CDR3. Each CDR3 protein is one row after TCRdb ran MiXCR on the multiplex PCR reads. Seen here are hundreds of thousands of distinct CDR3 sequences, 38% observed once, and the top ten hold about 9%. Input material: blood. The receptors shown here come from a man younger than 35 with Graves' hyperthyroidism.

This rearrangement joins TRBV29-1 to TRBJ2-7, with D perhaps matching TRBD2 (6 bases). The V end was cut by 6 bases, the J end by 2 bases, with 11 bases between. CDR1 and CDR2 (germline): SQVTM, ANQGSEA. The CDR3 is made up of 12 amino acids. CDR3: CSVMREAYEQYF. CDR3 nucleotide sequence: TGCAGCGTAATGCGGGAAGCCTACGAGCAGTACTTC.

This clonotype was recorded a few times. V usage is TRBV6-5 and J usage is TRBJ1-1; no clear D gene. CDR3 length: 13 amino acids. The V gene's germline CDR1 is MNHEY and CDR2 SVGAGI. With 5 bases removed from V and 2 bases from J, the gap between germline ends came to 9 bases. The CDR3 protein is CASSESTNTEAFF. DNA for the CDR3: TGTGCCAGCAGTGAATCGACCAACACTGAAGCTTTCTTT.

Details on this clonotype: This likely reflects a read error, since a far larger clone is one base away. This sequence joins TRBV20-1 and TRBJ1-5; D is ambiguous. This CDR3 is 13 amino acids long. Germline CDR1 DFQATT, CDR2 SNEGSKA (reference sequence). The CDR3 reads CSVRGDSNQPQHF. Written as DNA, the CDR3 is TGCAGTGTTAGAGGAGATAGCAATCAGCCCCAGCATTTT.

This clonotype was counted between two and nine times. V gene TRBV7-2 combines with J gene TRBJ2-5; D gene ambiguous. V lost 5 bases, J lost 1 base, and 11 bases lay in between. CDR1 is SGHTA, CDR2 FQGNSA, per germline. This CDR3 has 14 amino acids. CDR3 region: CASSHYRIQETQYF. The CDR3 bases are TGTGCCAGCAGCCATTATCGGATCCAAGAGACCCAGTACTTC.

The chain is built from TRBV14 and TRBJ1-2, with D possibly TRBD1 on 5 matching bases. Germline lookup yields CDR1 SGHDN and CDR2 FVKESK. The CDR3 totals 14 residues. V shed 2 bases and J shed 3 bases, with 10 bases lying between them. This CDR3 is CASSQPDSDYGYTF. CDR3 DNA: TGTGCCAGCAGCCAACCCGACAGCGACTATGGCTACACCTTC. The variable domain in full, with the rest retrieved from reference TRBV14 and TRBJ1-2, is EAGVTQFPSHSVIEKGQTVTLRCDPISGHDNLYWYRRVMGKEIKFLLHFVKESKQDESGMPNNRFLAERTGGTYSTLKVQPAELEDSGVYFCASSQPDSDYGYTFGSGTRLTVV.

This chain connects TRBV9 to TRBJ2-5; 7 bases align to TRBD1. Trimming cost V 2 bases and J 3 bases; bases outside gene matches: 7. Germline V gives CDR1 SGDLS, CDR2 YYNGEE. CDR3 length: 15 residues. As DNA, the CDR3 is TGTGCCAGCAGCGTCTTTCTCGGGACAGAAGAGACCCAGTACTTC. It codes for CASSVFLGTEETQYF.

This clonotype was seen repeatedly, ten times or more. The DNA for the CDR3 is TGCAGTGCTAGGCCCGACTTGAACACTGAAGCTTTCTTT. It translates to CSARPDLNTEAFF. The genes are TRBV20-1 and TRBJ1-1; D is uncertain. Germline assignment: CDR1 DFQATT and CDR2 SNEGSKA (reference sequence). Trimming left V 3 bases short and J 0 bases short, with 8 bases between. This CDR3 is 13 amino acids long.

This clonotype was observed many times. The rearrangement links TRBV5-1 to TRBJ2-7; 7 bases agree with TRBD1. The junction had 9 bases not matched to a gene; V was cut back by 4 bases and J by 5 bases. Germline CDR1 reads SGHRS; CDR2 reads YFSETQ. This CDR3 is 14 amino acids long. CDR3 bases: TGCGCCAGCAGCGCCGGGACAGCCACTGACGAGCAGTACTTC. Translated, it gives CASSAGTATDEQYF. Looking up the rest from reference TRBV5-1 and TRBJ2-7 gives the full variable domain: KAGVTQTPRYLIKTRGQQVTLSCSPISGHRSVSWYQQTPGQGLQFLFEYFSETQRNKGNFPGRFSGRQFSNSRSEMNVSTLELGDSALYLCASSAGTATDEQYFGPGTRLTVT.

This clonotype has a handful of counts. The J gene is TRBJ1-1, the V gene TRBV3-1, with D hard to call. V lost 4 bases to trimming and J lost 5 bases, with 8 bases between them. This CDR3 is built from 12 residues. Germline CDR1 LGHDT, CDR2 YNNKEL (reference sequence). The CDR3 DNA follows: TGTGCCAGCAGCCGAAGTTGGACTGAAGCTTTCTTT. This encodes CASSRSWTEAFF.

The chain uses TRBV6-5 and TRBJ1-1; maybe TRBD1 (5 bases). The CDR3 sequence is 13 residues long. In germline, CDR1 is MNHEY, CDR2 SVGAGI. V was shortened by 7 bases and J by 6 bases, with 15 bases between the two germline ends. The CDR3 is CASTEDQGAEAFF. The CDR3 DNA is TGTGCCAGCACCGAGGACCAGGGCGCTGAAGCTTTCTTT.

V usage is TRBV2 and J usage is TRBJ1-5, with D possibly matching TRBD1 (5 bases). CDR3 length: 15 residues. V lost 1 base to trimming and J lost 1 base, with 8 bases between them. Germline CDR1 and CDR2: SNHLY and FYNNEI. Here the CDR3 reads CASSEDDRSNQPQHF. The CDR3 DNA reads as TGTGCCAGCAGTGAAGATGACAGAAGCAATCAGCCCCAGCATTTT.

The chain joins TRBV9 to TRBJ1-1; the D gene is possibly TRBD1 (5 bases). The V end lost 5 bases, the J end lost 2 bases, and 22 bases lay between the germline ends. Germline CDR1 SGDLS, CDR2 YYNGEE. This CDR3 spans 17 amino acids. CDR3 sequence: CASSWGLLVGDNTEAFF. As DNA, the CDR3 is TGTGCCAGCAGTTGGGGACTCCTGGTGGGGGACAACACTGAAGCTTTCTTT.

The CDR3 region has the DNA TGTGCCAGCAGTTCACCCGGGACAGGGGGCGAAAAACTGTTTTTT. It is translated as CASSSPGTGGEKLFF. The genes are TRBV2 and TRBJ1-4; 12 positions match TRBD1. V lost 5 bases, J lost 8 bases, and 6 bases stayed unmatched. CDR1 SNHLY and CDR2 FYNNEI come from the germline V gene. The CDR3 consists of 15 residues.

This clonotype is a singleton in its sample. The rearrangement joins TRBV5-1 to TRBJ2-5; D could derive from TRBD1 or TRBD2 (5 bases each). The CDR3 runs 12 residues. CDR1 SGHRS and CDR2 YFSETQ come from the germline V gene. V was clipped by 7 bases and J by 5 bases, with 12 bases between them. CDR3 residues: CASGGEEETQYF. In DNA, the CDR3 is TGCGCCAGCGGGGGTGAAGAGGAGACCCAGTACTTC.

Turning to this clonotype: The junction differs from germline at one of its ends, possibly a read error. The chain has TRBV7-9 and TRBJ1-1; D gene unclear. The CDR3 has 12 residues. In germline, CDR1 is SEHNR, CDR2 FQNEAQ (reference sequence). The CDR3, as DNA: TGTGCCAACAGCCCGTTTCGGGCTGAAGCTTTCTTT. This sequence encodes CANSPFRAEAFF.

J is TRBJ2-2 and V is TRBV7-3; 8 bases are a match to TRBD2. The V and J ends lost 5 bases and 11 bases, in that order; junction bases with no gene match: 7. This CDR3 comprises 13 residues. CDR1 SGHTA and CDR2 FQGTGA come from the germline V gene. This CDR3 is CASSETSVGELFF. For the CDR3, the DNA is TGTGCCAGCAGCGAGACTAGCGTAGGCGAGCTGTTTTTT. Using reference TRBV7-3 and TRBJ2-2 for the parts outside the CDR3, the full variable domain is GAGVSQTPSNKVTEKGKYVELRCDPISGHTALYWYRQSLGQGPEFLIYFQGTGAADDSGLPNDRFFAVRPEGSVSTLKIQRTERGDSAVYLCASSETSVGELFFGEGSRLTVL.

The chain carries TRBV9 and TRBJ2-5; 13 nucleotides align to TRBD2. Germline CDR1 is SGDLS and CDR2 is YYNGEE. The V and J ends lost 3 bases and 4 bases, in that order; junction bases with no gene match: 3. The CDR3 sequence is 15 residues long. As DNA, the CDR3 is TGTGCCAGCAGCGGGGGGACTAGCGGGGCAGAGACCCAGTACTTC. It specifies CASSGGTSGAETQYF. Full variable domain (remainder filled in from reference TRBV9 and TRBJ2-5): DSGVTQTPKHLITATGQRVTLRCSPRSGDLSVYWYQQSLDQGLQFLIQYYNGEERAKGNILERFSAQQFPDLHSELNLSSLELGDSALYFCASSGGTSGAETQYFGPGTRLLVL.

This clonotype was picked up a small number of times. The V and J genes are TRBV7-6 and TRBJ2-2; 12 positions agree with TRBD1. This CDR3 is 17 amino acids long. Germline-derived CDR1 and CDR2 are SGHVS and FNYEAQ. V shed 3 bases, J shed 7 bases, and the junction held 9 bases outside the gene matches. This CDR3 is CASSFYRDRGQFGELFF. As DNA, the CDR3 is TGTGCCAGCAGCTTCTATCGGGACAGGGGGCAATTCGGGGAGCTGTTTTTT.

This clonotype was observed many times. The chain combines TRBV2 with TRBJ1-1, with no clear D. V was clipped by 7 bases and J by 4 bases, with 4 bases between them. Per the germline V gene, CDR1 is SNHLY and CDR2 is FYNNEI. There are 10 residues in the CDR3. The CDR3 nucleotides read TGTGCCAGCATTGCCACTGAAGCTTTCTTT. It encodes CASIATEAFF.

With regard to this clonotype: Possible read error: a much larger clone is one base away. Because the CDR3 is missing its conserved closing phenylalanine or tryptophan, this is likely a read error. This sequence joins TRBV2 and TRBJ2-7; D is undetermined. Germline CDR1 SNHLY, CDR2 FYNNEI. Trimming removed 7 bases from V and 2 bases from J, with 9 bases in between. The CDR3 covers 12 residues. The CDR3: CASTAAAYEQYL. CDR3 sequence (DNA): TGTGCCAGCACGGCGGCGGCCTACGAGCAGTACCTC.

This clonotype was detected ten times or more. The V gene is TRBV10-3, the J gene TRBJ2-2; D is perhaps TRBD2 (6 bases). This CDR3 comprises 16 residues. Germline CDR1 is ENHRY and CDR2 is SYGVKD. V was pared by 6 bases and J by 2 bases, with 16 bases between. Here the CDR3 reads CAIRAAGLSNTGELFF. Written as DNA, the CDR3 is TGTGCCATCAGGGCGGCGGGACTTTCAAACACCGGGGAGCTGTTTTTT.

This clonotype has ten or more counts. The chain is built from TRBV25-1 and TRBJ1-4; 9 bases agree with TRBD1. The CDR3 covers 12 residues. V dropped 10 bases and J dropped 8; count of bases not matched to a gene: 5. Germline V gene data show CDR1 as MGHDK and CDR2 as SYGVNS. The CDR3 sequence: CATAGQGEKLFF. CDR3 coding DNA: TGTGCCACCGCGGGACAGGGAGAAAAACTGTTTTTT.

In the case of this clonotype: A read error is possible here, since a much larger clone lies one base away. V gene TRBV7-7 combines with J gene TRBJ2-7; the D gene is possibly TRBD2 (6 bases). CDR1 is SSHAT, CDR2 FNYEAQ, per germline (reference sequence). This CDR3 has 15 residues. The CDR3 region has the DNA TGTGCTAGCAGCTTATCGTTCGGGACTTCCTACGGGCAGTACTTC. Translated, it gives CASSLSFGTSYGQYF.

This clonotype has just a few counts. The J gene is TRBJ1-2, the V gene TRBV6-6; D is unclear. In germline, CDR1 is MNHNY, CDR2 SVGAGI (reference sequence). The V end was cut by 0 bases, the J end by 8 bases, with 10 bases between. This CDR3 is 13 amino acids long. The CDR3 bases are TGTGCCAGCAGTTACTCGATTGGAGGAGGCTACACCTTC. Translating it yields CASSYSIGGGYTF.